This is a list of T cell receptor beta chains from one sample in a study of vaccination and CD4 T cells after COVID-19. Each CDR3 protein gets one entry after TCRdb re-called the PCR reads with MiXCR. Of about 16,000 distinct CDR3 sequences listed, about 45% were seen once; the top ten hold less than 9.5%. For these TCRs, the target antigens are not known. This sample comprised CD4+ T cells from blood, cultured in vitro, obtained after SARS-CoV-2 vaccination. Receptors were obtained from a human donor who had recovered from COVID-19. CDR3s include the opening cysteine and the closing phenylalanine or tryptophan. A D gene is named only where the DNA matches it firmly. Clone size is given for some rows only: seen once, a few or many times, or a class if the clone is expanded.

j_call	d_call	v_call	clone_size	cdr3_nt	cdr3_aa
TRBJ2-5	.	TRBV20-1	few	TGCAGTCCTCTCGGGGGCAGGGGGCAAGAGACCCAGTACTTC	CSPLGGRGQETQYF
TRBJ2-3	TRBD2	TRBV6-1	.	TGTGCCAGCAGGGAAGGGACTAGCGGGACCTTTACGCAGTATTTT	CASREGTSGTFTQYF
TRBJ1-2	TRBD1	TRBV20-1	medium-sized	TGCAGTGCTTTGGGACAGGAGGATTATGGCTACACCTTC	CSALGQEDYGYTF
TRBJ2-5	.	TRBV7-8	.	TGTGCCACAGGAGGACGGGGCCGAGAGACCCAGTACTTC	CATGGRGRETQYF
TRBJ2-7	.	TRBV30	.	TGTGCCTGGAGTGTGAACAGGGCCTACGAGCAGTACTTC	CAWSVNRAYEQYF
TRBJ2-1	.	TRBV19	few	TGTGCCAGTAGTTGGACTAAGCAGAGTGAGCAGTTCTTC	CASSWTKQSEQFF
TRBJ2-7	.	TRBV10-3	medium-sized	TGTGCCATCAGTGAGACACAGGCGGCGGCGGCGGAACAGTACTTC	CAISETQAAAAEQYF
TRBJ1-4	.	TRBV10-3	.	TGTGCCATCAGTGAGCGGCCGGGGTTTGATGAAAAACTGTTTTTT	CAISERPGFDEKLFF
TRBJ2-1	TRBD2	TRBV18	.	TGTGCCAGCTCACCACGCCCACTAGCGGGGCACAATGAGCAGTTCTTC	CASSPRPLAGHNEQFF
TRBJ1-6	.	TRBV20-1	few	TGCAGTGCTAGAGGGGGGCGGAATTCACCCCTCCACTTT	CSARGGRNSPLHF
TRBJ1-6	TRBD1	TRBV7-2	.	TGTGCCAGCAGCTTAACGGCAGGGGGAGGATCACCCCTCCACTTT	CASSLTAGGGSPLHF
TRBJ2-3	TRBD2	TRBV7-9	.	TGTGCCAGCAGCGGAAGACTAGCGGGAGTGAGAGATACGCAGTATTTT	CASSGRLAGVRDTQYF
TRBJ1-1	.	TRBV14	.	TGTGCCAGCAGCCAAGTCGGCTACACTGAAGCTTTCTTT	CASSQVGYTEAFF
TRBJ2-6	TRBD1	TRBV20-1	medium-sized	TGCAGTGCTCCGGACCGGAACAGGGGTATCTCTGGGGCCAACGTCCTGACTTTC	CSAPDRNRGISGANVLTF
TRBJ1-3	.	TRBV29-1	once	TGCAGCGTTGACGCTGATCTATCCGCAAGCTCTGGAAACACCATATATTTT	CSVDADLSASSGNTIYF
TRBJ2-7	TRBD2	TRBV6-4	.	TGTGCCAGCAGGGGGACAGACATAACTAGCGGGCATGCCTACGAGCAGTACTTC	CASRGTDITSGHAYEQYF
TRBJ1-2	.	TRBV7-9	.	TGTGCCAGCAGCTTAGGGGAATATGGCTACACCTTC	CASSLGEYGYTF
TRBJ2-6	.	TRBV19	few	TGTGCCAGTATCCTGACTGGGGCCAACGTCCTGACTTTC	CASILTGANVLTF
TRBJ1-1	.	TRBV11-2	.	TGTGCCAGCAGCCGGGACCTGAACACTGAAGCTTTCTTT	CASSRDLNTEAFF
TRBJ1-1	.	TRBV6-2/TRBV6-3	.	TGTGCCAGCGCACTTTACACTGAAGCTTTCTTT	CASALYTEAFF
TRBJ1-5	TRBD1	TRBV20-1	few	TGCAGTGCTAGAGAGACAGGGGATTTACGACAGCCCCAGCATTTT	CSARETGDLRQPQHF
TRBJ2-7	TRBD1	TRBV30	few	TGTGCCTGGAGGACCGGACAGGGCGCTCTCTACGAGCAGTACTTC	CAWRTGQGALYEQYF
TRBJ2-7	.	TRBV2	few	TGTGCCACCAACCGGCCCCTGGAAGACGAGCAGTACTTC	CATNRPLEDEQYF
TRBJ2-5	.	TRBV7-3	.	TGTGCCAGCAGCTTACAATTCCAAGAGACCCAGTACTTC	CASSLQFQETQYF